The 9 T cell receptor beta chains listed next were all sequenced from one sample in a study of control samples from healthy donors and cancer patients. Clones were read by immunoSEQ multiplex PCR, and TCRdb kept only the in-frame ones, dropping some. Of roughly 52,000 clones listed, roughly 94% are singletons. Sequenced: blood. The origin of the receptors is a man under 40 in good health.

This chain connects TRBV5-1 to TRBJ2-1, with D hard to call. The CDR3 covers 15 residues. CDR1 and CDR2 from the germline V gene are SGHRS and YFSETQ. V was pared by 5 bases and J by 9 bases, with 21 bases between. CDR3 bases: TGCGCCAGCAGTCCCGGCATGAGCCGTTGGGGTGAGCAGTTCTTC. Translated: CASSPGMSRWGEQFF. The variable domain in full, with the rest retrieved from reference TRBV5-1 and TRBJ2-1, is KAGVTQTPRYLIKTRGQQVTLSCSPISGHRSVSWYQQTPGQGLQFLFEYFSETQRNKGNFPGRFSGRQFSNSRSEMNVSTLELGDSALYLCASSPGMSRWGEQFFGPGTRLTVL.

This clone was observed a handful of times. The chain employs TRBV6-6 and TRBJ2-5; either TRBD1 or TRBD2 may supply D (5 bases each). CDR3 length: 14 amino acids. Germline-derived CDR1 and CDR2 are MNHNY and SVGAGI (reference sequence). V lost 2 bases and J lost 5, with 12 bases in between. CDR3 protein: CASSYRGPEETQYF. CDR3 coding DNA: TGTGCCAGCAGTTACCGGGGCCCTGAGGAGACCCAGTACTTC.

In DNA form, the CDR3 reads TGTGCCAGCAGGGGGTCTGGGTATGGCTACACCTTC. Its protein is CASRGSGYGYTF. The J gene is TRBJ1-2, the V gene TRBV2; D is undetermined. Germline values: CDR1 SNHLY, CDR2 FYNNEI. The CDR3 has 12 residues. V lost 6 bases to trimming and J lost 5 bases, with 10 bases between them.

The V and J genes are TRBV14 and TRBJ1-6; D possibly corresponds to TRBD1 (6 bases). The CDR3 spans 17 residues. Trimming shortened V by 1 base and J by 5 bases, and 15 bases separated the two germline ends. CDR1 and CDR2 from the germline V gene are SGHDN and FVKESK. CDR3: CASSQVARGAHNSPLHF. CDR3 DNA sequence: TGTGCCAGCAGCCAAGTGGCCCGGGGGGCGCATAATTCACCCCTCCACTTT.

The chain couples TRBV7-8 to TRBJ2-5; TRBD2 matches at 11 bases. This CDR3 is built from 16 residues. The germline V gene has CDR1 SGHVS and CDR2 FQNEAQ. The V gene end was trimmed by 3 bases and the J gene end by 3 bases; junction bases not matched to a gene: 6. The CDR3 DNA follows: TGTGCCAGCAGCTTTAGACTAGCGGGGCGGAAAGAGACCCAGTACTTC. The encoded protein is CASSFRLAGRKETQYF. The whole variable domain, filled in from reference TRBV7-8 and TRBJ2-5, reads GAGVSQSPRYKVAKRGQDVALRCDPISGHVSLFWYQQALGQGPEFLTYFQNEAQLDKSGLPSDRFFAERPEGSVSTLKIQRTQQEDSAVYLCASSFRLAGRKETQYFGPGTRLLVL.

The chain has TRBV19 and TRBJ2-7; tentatively, D is TRBD2 (5 bases). V lost 8 bases, J lost 4 bases, and 12 bases lay in between. CDR1 and CDR2 (germline): LNHDA, SQIVND (reference sequence). The CDR3 runs to 12 residues. The CDR3 nucleotides read TGTGCCAGTGGAGGAGTTTCATACGAGCAGTACTTC. It encodes CASGGVSYEQYF.

This chain uses TRBV5-1 with TRBJ1-2; weak D call: TRBD1 (6 bases). Germline V CDR1 and CDR2: SGHRS, YFSETQ. CDR3 length equals 14 residues. V was clipped by 3 bases and J by 4 bases, with 13 bases between them. For the CDR3, the DNA is TGCGCCAGCAGCTCGTCCGGGACAAGCTATGGCTACACCTTC. Translated: CASSSSGTSYGYTF.

V usage is TRBV14 and J usage is TRBJ2-7; 8 nucleotides agree with TRBD1. Losses at the gene ends were 1 base for V and 4 bases for J; bases not matched to a gene: 6. Per germline, CDR1 SGHDN and CDR2 FVKESK. The CDR3 length is 15 residues. CDR3 protein: CASSQGGRGRYEQYF. CDR3 coding DNA: TGTGCCAGCAGCCAAGGGGGCAGGGGGCGATACGAGCAGTACTTC.

The chain has TRBV6-5 and TRBJ2-7, with 14 bases fitting TRBD2. The junction had 7 bases not matched to a gene; V was cut back by 5 bases and J by 7 bases. Germline V gene sequence: CDR1 MNHEY, CDR2 SVGAGI. The CDR3 contains 15 residues. The CDR3 loop is CASSPRLAGGGEQYF. The DNA for the CDR3 is TGTGCCAGCAGTCCCAGACTAGCGGGAGGGGGTGAGCAGTACTTC.